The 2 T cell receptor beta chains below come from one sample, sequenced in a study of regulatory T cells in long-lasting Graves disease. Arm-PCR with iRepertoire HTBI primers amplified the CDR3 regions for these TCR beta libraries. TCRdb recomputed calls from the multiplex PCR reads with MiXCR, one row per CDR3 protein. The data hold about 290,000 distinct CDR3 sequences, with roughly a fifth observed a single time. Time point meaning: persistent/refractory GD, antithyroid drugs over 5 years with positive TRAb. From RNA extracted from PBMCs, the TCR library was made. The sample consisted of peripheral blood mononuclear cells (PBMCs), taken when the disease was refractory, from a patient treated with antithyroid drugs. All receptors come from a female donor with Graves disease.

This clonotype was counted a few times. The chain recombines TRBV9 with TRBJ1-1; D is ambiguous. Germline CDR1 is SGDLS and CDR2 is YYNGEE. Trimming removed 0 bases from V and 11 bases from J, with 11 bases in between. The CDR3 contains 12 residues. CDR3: CASSVDAGMAFF. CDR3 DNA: TGTGCCAGCAGCGTAGATGCGGGTATGGCTTTCTTT.

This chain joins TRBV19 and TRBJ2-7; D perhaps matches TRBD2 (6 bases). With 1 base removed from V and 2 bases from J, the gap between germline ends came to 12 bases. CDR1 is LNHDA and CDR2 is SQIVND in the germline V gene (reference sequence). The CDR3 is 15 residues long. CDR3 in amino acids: CASSIGGVSPYEQYF. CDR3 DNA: TGTGCCAGTAGTATAGGGGGGGTCAGCCCCTACGAGCAGTACTTC.